A selection of T cell receptor beta chains follows, all from one sample in a study of blood T cell repertoires in COVID-19. Sequencing was performed with immunoSEQ multiplex PCR; in TCRdb, only in-frame clones are kept and a portion is missing. The repertoire consists of 150,000 to 200,000 clones, with approximately 91% occurring once and the leading ten covering about 0.77%. The specimen was PBMCs or T cells enriched from blood (not recorded which). Receptors were obtained from a woman between 18 and 30 years old who had recovered from COVID-19. CDR3s include the opening cysteine and the closing phenylalanine or tryptophan.

V gene	J gene	CDR3 protein
TRBV6-2/TRBV6-3	TRBJ2-7	CASTPPGFEIYEQYF
TRBV5-6	TRBJ1-1	CASSLIGRGNTEAFF
TRBV9	TRBJ2-5	CASSRGQQETQYF
TRBV9	TRBJ2-3	CASSVDGVDDTQYF
TRBV25-1	TRBJ2-1	CASSEPGLAGHEQFF
TRBV28	TRBJ1-4	CASSPPPGTGAEKLFF
TRBV7-9	TRBJ2-7	CASSWDSTYEQYF
TRBV4-3	TRBJ2-7	CASSQADSSSYEQYF
TRBV7-2	TRBJ2-3	CASSPGLAGNTQYF
TRBV7-3	TRBJ2-2	CASSLGLAGTGELFF
TRBV4-3	TRBJ2-1	CASSQDRGGRASYNEQFF
TRBV3-1/TRBV3-2	TRBJ2-7	CASSQGGGVSYEQYF
TRBV7-2	TRBJ1-6	CASSPGTGASLHF
TRBV5-1	TRBJ2-5	CASSPEVAKTQYF
TRBV2	TRBJ2-2	CAGCSGRASGELFF
TRBV5-1	TRBJ2-3	CASSLKGLALTDTQYF
TRBV15	TRBJ1-6	CATGQGAPGNSPLHF
TRBV7-3	TRBJ2-3	CASSLRAGGGTDTQYF
TRBV19	TRBJ1-2	CASRTPRGYTF
TRBV7-9	TRBJ1-1	CASTLSQGATEAFF
TRBV4-1	TRBJ2-7	CASKRTSGPTEQYF
TRBV5-1	TRBJ2-5	CASSLRTSGKQETQYF
TRBV27	TRBJ2-7	CASSRGLAGGPYEQYF
TRBV27	TRBJ2-1	CASSPGVDPFEQFF
TRBV28	TRBJ1-1	CASSFPQLFRESHTEAFF
TRBV5-1	TRBJ2-1	CASSPKGLAVYNEQFF
TRBV9	TRBJ1-6	CASSSTTGQSPLHF